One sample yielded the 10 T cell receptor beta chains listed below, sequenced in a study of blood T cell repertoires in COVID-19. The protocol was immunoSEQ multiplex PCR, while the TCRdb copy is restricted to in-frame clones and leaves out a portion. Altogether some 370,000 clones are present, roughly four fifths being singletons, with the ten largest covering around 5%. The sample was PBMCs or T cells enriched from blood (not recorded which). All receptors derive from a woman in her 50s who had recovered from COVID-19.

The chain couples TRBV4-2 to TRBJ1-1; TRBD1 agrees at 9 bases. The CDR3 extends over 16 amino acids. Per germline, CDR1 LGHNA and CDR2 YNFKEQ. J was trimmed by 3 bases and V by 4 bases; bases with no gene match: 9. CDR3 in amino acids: CASSPGPGQGYTEAFF. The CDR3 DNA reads TGTGCCAGCAGCCCTGGCCCGGGACAGGGTTACACTGAAGCTTTCTTT.

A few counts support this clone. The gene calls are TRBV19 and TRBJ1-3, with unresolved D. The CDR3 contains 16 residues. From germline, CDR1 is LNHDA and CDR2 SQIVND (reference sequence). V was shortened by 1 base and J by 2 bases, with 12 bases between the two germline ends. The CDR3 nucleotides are TGTGCCAGTAGTATAGGGTGGTCAGTCGCTGGAAACACCATATATTTT. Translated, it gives CASSIGWSVAGNTIYF.

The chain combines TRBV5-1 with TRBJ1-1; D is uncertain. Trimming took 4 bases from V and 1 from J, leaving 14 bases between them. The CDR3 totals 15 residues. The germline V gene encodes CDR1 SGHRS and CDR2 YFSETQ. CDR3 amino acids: CASSPVVRGNTEAFF. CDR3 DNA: TGCGCCAGCAGCCCGGTGGTGCGGGGGAACACTGAAGCTTTCTTT.

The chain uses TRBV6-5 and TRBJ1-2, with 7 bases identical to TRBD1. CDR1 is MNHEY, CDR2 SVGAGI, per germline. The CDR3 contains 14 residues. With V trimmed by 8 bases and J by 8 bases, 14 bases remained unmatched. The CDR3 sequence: CASSEGASAWGYTF. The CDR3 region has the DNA TGTGCCAGCTCCGAGGGGGCGTCGGCCTGGGGCTACACCTTC.

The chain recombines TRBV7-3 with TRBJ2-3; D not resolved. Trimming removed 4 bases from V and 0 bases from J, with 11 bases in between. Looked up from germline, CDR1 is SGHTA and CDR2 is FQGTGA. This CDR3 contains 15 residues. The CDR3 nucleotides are TGTGCCAGCAGCTCCGACCAGACTAGCACAGATACGCAGTATTTT. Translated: CASSSDQTSTDTQYF.

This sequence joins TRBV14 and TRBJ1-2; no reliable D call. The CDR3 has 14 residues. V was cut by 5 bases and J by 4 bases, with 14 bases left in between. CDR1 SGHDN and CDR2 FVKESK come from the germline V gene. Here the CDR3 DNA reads TGTGCCAGCAGCAGTTCTTTGGGCCTCTATGGCTACACCTTC. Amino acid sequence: CASSSSLGLYGYTF.

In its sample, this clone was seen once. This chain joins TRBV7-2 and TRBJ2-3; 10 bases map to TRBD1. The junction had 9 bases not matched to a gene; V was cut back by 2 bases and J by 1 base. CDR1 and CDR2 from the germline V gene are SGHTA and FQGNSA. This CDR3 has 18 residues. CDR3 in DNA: TGTGCCAGCAGCTTAAACGGAGTCGGGACAGGGGGCACAGATACGCAGTATTTT. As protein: CASSLNGVGTGGTDTQYF.

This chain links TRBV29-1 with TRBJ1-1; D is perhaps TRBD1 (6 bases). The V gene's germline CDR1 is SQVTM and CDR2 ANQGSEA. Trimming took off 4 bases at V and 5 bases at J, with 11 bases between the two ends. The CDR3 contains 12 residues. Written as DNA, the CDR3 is TGCAGCGTTGCCGGGAGGGGGACTGAAGCTTTCTTT. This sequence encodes CSVAGRGTEAFF.

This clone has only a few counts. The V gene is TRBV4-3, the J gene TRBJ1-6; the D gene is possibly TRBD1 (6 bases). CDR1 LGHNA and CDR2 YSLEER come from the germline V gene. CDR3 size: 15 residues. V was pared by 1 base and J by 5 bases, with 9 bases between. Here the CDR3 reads CASSQGTENNSPLHF. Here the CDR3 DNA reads TGCGCCAGCAGCCAAGGGACAGAGAATAATTCACCCCTCCACTTT.

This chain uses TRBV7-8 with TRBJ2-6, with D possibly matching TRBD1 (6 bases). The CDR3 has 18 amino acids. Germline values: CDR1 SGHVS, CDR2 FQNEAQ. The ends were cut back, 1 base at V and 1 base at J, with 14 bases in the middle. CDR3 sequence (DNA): TGTGCCAGCAGCTTAGGAGGTTTGAGGGGGTCTGGGGCCAACGTCCTGACTTTC. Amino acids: CASSLGGLRGSGANVLTF.